This record concerns one T cell receptor beta chain sequence. Its antigen remains unidentified. It has no much larger one-base neighbor in the sample; base qualities were not kept. The cohort was made up of approximately 670 healthy bone marrow donors. At the time of sampling, all cohort members were nominally healthy, though unrecorded immune exposures were likely present. The donor tested CMV seronegative, placing the donor among the roughly 340 seronegative members of the cohort. A peripheral blood sample was provided by each donor, and peripheral blood mononuclear cells were used for TCR beta sequencing. Genomic DNA extraction from the blood cell samples was performed with the Qiagen DNeasy Blood Extraction Kit. Library construction relied on the immunoSEQ multiplex PCR assay. The multiplex PCR relied on a mix of 60 forward primers for TCR Vbeta segments and 13 reverse primers for TCR Jbeta segments. The CDR3 region of rearranged TCR beta genes was amplified from genomic DNA by a multiplex PCR assay. Amplified TCR beta libraries were sequenced as 87-base-pair reads on the Illumina HiSeq System. On the authors' methods: A later analysis tallied some 79 million unique TCR beta chains across the approximately 670 repertoires, and about 12 million of those chains were shared by two or more donors. Raw reads were error-corrected and collapsed into unique sequences with a nearest-neighbor algorithm that merged closely related sequences to remove PCR and sequencing errors. V, D and J gene segments were assigned by aligning CDR3 sequences to IMGT reference sequences. For a sequence to be retained, at least a six-nucleotide match to both a V gene segment and a J gene segment was required. A rearrangement was called productive if the CDR3 had no stop codons and remained in frame with V and J, and every other rearrangement was called non-productive. Following IMGT convention, CDR3 was defined as the stretch from the second conserved V-encoded cysteine up to the conserved J-encoded phenylalanine. The earlier analysis of about 500 of the donors excluded sequences that lacked an unambiguous match to a single V gene segment. In an earlier analysis of approximately 500 of the donors, a V segment was called functional when productive rearrangements were above 56.7%, and segregating when the standard deviation between donors exceeded 5%. A statistical classification framework was built to diagnose cytomegalovirus status from the catalog of TCR beta chain sequences. In a later analysis, V and J genes were assigned by comparing TCR nucleotide sequences against IMGT/GENE-DB human TR gene sequences. Using the TCRdist pipeline, a later analysis assigned CDR3 sequences along with most-parsimonious VDJ recombination scenarios. In a later analysis, each TCR beta chain was defined by its CDR3 amino acid sequence together with its V-gene family, and reads without a unique V-gene family were excluded. As a way to deal with suspected cross-contamination and a sequencing artifact, a later analysis dropped 640 or so nucleotide sequences that were highly shared and had low generation probability. In a later analysis, a clonal expansion index was calculated for each public chain from normalized within-repertoire ranks of inferred template counts. In a later analysis, generation probabilities were computed with a VDJ recombination model fitted to out-of-frame rearrangements, and the resulting probabilities were checked against IGoR. Hypergeometric tests were used in a later analysis to score TCR-TCR, TCR-HLA and TCR-CMV co-occurrence, with a repertoire-size bias correction applied to the TCR pairs. To estimate false discovery rates, a later analysis permuted the HLA or CMV assignments 20 times. In a later analysis, co-occurring TCRs were grouped using DBSCAN, and TCRdist sequence similarity was added for clustering within HLA-allele-positive subsets. For co-occurrence clustering, repertoires with fewer than 30,000 or more than 120,000 public chains were excluded, along with roughly 5 repertoires with anomalous nucleotide sharing. As stored in TCRdb, this immuneACCESS dataset retains in-frame rearrangements with V and J assigned. A fraction of the clones does not appear; measured against another copy, unresolved V genes explain less than half of the discrepancy, and the remainder lacks a known reason. The DNA was the basis for D and trimming; V, J and clone size are from that table. Here the sample has 180,000 or so clones; 82% occur a single time. Of the sample, 1.5% to 1.7% falls within the top ten clones.

CDR1 and CDR2 (LGHNA, YSLEER) derive from the germline V gene. V and J lose 0 bases and 1 base, and a span of 9 bases separates them. The CDR3 has 15 amino acids, counting the end cysteine and phenylalanine. Only CDR3 DNA is held: 45 bases, read in frame from base 1. These data are taken from a study of cytomegalovirus exposure and HLA in healthy donors (TCRdb year 2017). Background on the whole study: An earlier analysis of 587 of the donors reported about 300 Gb of sequence data and 117 million unique TCR beta sequences obtained from about 170 million T cells. An early release covering roughly 600 HLA-typed donors comprised approximately 290 gigabases of sequencing data and around 80 million unique TCR sequences. Among the roughly 390 genotyped donors, approximately 76% belonged to the genetic ancestry cluster associated with self-reported Caucasian donors. The study aimed to test whether cataloging public T cell receptors could reveal signatures of past pathogen exposure. Using immunosequencing, the study profiled T cell repertoires from 500 to 800 subjects and related those repertoires to cytomegalovirus serostatus. A separate validation cohort of roughly 120 different subjects was used in addition to the roughly 620-subject first cohort. To predict cytomegalovirus infection status, the study brought together high-throughput TCR immunosequencing, statistical association of individual TCRs with disease status, and machine learning. A later analysis re-analyzed previously published TCR beta repertoires from about 730 donors and added high-resolution HLA genotyping to study TCR occurrence patterns. Rather than using new phenotypic data, the later analysis identified candidate immune exposures from TCR beta sequences and from how often those sequences occurred across donors. To decide whether each TCR beta V gene segment behaved as functional or pseudogenic, an earlier analysis of approximately 590 of the donors relied on high-throughput TCR beta sequencing. Donor age, sex, ethnicity and CMV serostatus were collected together with the repertoire data. A later genetic analysis took genome-wide SNP genotypes for about three fifths of the roughly 670 donors and used that subset as a discovery cohort. All discovery cohort repertoires had been generated using a single sequencing platform. Class I and class II HLA loci were covered by the typing at four-digit resolution. The number of donors typed differed by locus, with about 629-630 for A, B, C, DRB1 and DQB1, around 500 for DQA1, approximately 570 for DPA1, and 472 for DPB1. Roughly 5 DR-DQ haplotypes were handled as single units for association and clustering, since linkage in the cohort was strong. Among some 400 genotyped donors of the cohort, an average of roughly 230,000 unique TCR beta nucleotide sequences was sequenced per donor, of which roughly 17% were non-productive.

Overall study outcomes, separate from this receptor: In an earlier analysis of more than 450 of the donors, most TCR beta V segments were observed in productive rearrangements about 90% or about 30% of the time, broadly matching IMGT annotations. Strong co-occurrence of HLA alleles, especially DR and DQ, made assigning TCR associations to individual alleles difficult. For the cohort, immune exposure information was limited to CMV serostatus. According to a later analysis, TCR association rates differed among HLA loci, with DRB1 alleles showing the most associated TCRs and HLA-C alleles showing the fewest. Cytomegalovirus status was reported to be diagnosed by the classifier with high specificity and sensitivity in both the original and validation cohorts. According to a later analysis, most CMV-associated TCR beta chains appeared to be HLA-restricted, and the HLA associations seemed to be driven largely by CMV exposure. According to a later genetic analysis, donors in an Asian-associated ancestry cluster had fewer N-insertions in productive TCRs than the approximately 650-donor mean. According to the authors, the approach could potentially be generalized to other disease states and immunological phenotypes. Some IMGT-functional V segments, including TRBV6-2 and TRBV6-3, could not be told apart with the 87-base-pair reads, so those segments were excluded. Because HLA typing was missing for some donors at each locus, association tests included only the typed subset. A further reported finding was that TCR beta sequences accurately predicted the HLA-A and HLA-B alleles for most subjects in the first cohort. Several of the top co-occurrence clusters appeared to be linked to parvovirus B19, influenza, CMV and Epstein-Barr virus, according to a later analysis. In this cohort, only TCR beta chains were sequenced, and detectable features were limited by the absence of alpha or paired-chain data. Linkage disequilibrium might explain the correlated functional status among segregating V segments, but an unknown experimental factor could not be excluded. At a false discovery rate of 0.05, a later analysis linked around 17,000 TCR beta sequences to specific HLA alleles. The study listed approximately 150 TCR beta chains as associated with cytomegalovirus. Presence/absence analyses assumed roughly uniform sequencing depth across donors, an assumption that may not hold. In a later genetic analysis, a missense DCLRE1C variant was associated with V-gene and J-gene trimming of TCR beta chains, and the association was replicated in an independent cohort. Compared with equally common non-associated chains, HLA-associated TCR beta chains in a later analysis were more clonally expanded and had lower generation probabilities. In vitro tests confirmed that a few of the cytomegalovirus-associated TCR beta chains recognize cytomegalovirus antigens. A group of highly shared sequence variants was considered likely to be a technical artifact of the sequencing pipeline. Because counts were too low, about 17 rarely observed V segments, including chromosome 9 orphons, were excluded from the earlier analysis of some 590 of the donors. Across donors, most TCR sequences were observed very rarely, whereas some public TCRs were present in many individuals.

The V and J segments used are TRBV4-3 and TRBJ1-1, and possibly TRBD1, on 5 matching bases. The sample was PBMCs. The sequence was collected from a man aged 40-49 years in good health and CMV-seronegative. The bases are TGCGCCAGCAGCCAAGACAGCGGGGGGAACACTGAAGCTTTCTTT. The encoded protein is CASSQDSGGNTEAFF.